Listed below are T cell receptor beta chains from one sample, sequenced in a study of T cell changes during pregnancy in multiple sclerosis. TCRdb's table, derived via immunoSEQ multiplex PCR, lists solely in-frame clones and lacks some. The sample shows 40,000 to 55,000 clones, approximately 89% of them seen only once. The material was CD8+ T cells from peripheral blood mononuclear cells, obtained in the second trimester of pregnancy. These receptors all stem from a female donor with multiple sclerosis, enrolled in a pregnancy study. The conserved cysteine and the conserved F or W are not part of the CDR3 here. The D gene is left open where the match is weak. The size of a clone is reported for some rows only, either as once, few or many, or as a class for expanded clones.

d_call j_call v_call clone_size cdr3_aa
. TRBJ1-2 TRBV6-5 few ASSYGQNYGYT
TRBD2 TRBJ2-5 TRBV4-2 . ASSPKLAVETQY
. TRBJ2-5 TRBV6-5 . ASSYLGGHQETQY
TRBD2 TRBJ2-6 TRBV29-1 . SALGGSYGGANVLT
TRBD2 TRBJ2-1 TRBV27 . ASSLETSGGVSEQF
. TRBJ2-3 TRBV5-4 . ASSLTATDTQY
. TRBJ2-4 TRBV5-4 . ASTSRGQGRDIQY
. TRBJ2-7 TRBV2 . ASSVPDRRDYEQY
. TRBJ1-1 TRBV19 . ASSYGGTEAF
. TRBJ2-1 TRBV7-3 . ASSLTQYNEQF
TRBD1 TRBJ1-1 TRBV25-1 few ASRTGALTEAF
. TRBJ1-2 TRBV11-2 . ASSLRDTSNYGYT
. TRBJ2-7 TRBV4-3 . ASSQVLRGEQY
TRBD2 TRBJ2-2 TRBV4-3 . ASSPESGGAAGELF
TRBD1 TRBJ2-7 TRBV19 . ASSISTGENYEQY
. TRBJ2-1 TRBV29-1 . SVEIGGEQF
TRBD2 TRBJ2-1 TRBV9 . ASSGGLRGDNEQF
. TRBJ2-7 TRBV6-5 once ASSLQPGNEQY
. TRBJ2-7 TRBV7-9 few ASSWQGPSEEQY
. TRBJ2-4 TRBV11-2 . ASSLDTWGGLAKNIQY
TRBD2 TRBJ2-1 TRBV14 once ASRLAGGNEQF
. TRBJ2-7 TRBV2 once ASSLVRGSYEQY
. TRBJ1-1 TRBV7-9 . ASSIKGHPDTEAF
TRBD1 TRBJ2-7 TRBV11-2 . ASSPGTANEQY
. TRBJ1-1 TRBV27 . ASSRGMNTEAF
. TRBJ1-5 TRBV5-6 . ASSLGGGQPQH
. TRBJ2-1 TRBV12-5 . ASGLGMGGNEQF
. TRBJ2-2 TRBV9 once ASKVGGTGELF
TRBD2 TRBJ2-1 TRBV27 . ASSSAGAYNEQF
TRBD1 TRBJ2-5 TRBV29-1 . SVETPLDRGRETQY
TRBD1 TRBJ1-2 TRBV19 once ASRDRADNYGYT
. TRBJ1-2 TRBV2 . AIQLKPIYGYT
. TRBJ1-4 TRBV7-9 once ASSLPSPREKLF
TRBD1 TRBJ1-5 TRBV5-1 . ASSLPGTGTTTNQPQH
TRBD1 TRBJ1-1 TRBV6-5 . ASSYSGQVRGTEAF
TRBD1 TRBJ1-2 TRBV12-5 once ASGPPDRGSDGYT